The rows below give T cell receptor beta chains drawn from one sample of a study of long-term antiretroviral therapy in people with HIV. The protocol was immunoSEQ multiplex PCR, while the TCRdb copy is restricted to in-frame clones and leaves out a portion. The sample records approximately 34,000 clones, under 85% being singletons. The material was unsorted PBMCs, obtained 1 year after starting antiretroviral therapy. The origin of the receptors is a man aged 18 to 29 with HIV. Each CDR3 is given with its conserved first and last residue. A D gene is named only where the DNA matches it firmly. Only some rows state a clone size, as once, few, many or a class for expanded clones.

TGTGCCAGCAGCCCCCCCTCCGGGAGGACCTACAATGAGCAGTTCTTC	CASSPPSGRTYNEQFF	TRBV9	TRBD2	.	TRBJ2-1
TGTGCCAGCAGTTCCGGACAAACTAATGAAAAACTGTTTTTT	CASSSGQTNEKLFF	TRBV7-9	.	.	TRBJ1-4
TGTGCCAGCAGCTTGGAACAGGGTGGCACTGAAGCTTTCTTT	CASSLEQGGTEAFF	TRBV5-5	.	.	TRBJ1-1
TGTGCCAGCAGTTCCCAAGCGGACTATAAGGTTGGCTACGAGCAGTACTTC	CASSSQADYKVGYEQYF	TRBV2	.	.	TRBJ2-7
TGCGCCAGCAGCCACCTAAGCGGGAGCTACAATGAGCAGTTCTTC	CASSHLSGSYNEQFF	TRBV4-1	TRBD2	few	TRBJ2-1
TGTGCCAGCAGTTACAACCTTTTAGACAGGGTTTACGAGCAGTACTTC	CASSYNLLDRVYEQYF	TRBV6-5	TRBD1	.	TRBJ2-7
TGCGCCAGCAGCGCCGGACTAGCGGGGACGACCTACGAGCAGTACTTC	CASSAGLAGTTYEQYF	TRBV5-1	TRBD2	.	TRBJ2-7
TGTGCCAGCAGCTTATTCACAGGGGGCGGTAATGAAAAACTGTTTTTT	CASSLFTGGGNEKLFF	TRBV5-4	TRBD1	.	TRBJ1-4
TGTGCCAGCAGTTTGTCCGGGACAGGCACCTACAATGAGCAGTTCTTC	CASSLSGTGTYNEQFF	TRBV27	TRBD1	.	TRBJ2-1
TGTGCCAGCAGCTTAGCGCAGGGGGCCACTGAAGCTTTCTTT	CASSLAQGATEAFF	TRBV7-8	TRBD1	.	TRBJ1-1
TGTGCCAGTAGTGGAGGTGAAGCTTTCTTT	CASSGGEAFF	TRBV19	.	.	TRBJ1-1
TGTGCCAGCAGTTACTACCCAGCGGGGGTTACAGATACGCAGTATTTT	CASSYYPAGVTDTQYF	TRBV6-5	TRBD2	.	TRBJ2-3
TGTGCCAGCAGCTTCGGGACAGGGGCCTACGAGCAGTACTTC	CASSFGTGAYEQYF	TRBV7-3	TRBD1	.	TRBJ2-7
TGTGCCAGCAGCTTAAACGGGAACCCCTACAATGAGCAGTTCTTC	CASSLNGNPYNEQFF	TRBV7-3	.	few	TRBJ2-1
TGTGCCAGCAGTCAAGCTCGGACAGGGAAGGAGTACTTC	CASSQARTGKEYF	TRBV28	TRBD1	.	TRBJ2-7
TGTGCCAGCAGTTACCTGGACAGCTCCTACAATGAGCAGTTCTTC	CASSYLDSSYNEQFF	TRBV6-5	.	.	TRBJ2-1
TGCGCCAGCAGCCGCTCAGCGGCGGCCTTCTACAATGAGCAGTTCTTC	CASSRSAAAFYNEQFF	TRBV4-3	.	.	TRBJ2-1
TGCGCCAGCAGCCAATTCAACAGGTTAATGACAATCTTT	CASSQFNRLMTIF	TRBV4-3	.	.	TRBJ1-1
TGTGCCAGCAGGCCGGGACAGGGTGAGCAGTACTTC	CASRPGQGEQYF	TRBV6-6	TRBD1	.	TRBJ2-7
TGCAGTGTTCCCCGAAATACGCAGTATTTT	CSVPRNTQYF	TRBV20-1	.	once	TRBJ2-3
TGTGCCAGTAGTACAGGGGGGGCTTGGGATCAGCCCCAGCATTTT	CASSTGGAWDQPQHF	TRBV19	TRBD1	.	TRBJ1-5
TGTGCCAGCAGCCCAAGGGCCCACGAGCAGTACTTC	CASSPRAHEQYF	TRBV28	.	.	TRBJ2-7